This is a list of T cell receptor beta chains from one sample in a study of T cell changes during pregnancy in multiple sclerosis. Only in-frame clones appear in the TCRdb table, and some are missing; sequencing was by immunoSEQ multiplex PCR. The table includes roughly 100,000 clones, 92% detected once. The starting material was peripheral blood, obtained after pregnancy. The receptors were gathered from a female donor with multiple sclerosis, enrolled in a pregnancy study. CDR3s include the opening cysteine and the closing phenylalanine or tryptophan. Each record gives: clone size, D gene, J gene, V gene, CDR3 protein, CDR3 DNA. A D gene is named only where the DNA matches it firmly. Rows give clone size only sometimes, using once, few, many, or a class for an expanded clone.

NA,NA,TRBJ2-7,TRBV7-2,CASSLDGRGF,TGTGCCAGCAGCTTAGACGGCAGAGGCTTC
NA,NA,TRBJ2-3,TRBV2,CASRALGTDTQYF,TGTGCCAGCAGGGCACTAGGGACAGATACGCAGTATTTT
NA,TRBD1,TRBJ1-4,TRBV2,CASSAGQGARRNEKLFF,TGTGCCAGCAGTGCGGGACAGGGGGCGCGAAGGAATGAAAAACTGTTTTTT
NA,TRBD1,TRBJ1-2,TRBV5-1,CASSARGQGYGYTF,TGCGCCAGCAGCGCCAGGGGGCAGGGCTATGGCTACACCTTC
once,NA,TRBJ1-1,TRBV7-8,CASSLADISGTEAFF,TGTGCCAGCAGCTTAGCTGACATTAGTGGCACTGAAGCTTTCTTT
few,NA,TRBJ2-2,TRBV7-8,CASSLAQATGELFF,TGTGCCAGCAGCTTAGCACAGGCTACCGGGGAGCTGTTTTTT
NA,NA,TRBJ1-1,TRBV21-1,CASSNRDRMNTEAFF,TGTGCCAGCAGCAACCGGGACAGGATGAACACTGAAGCTTTCTTT
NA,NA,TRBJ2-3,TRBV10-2,CASSVGQSSTDTQYF,TGCGCCAGCAGTGTTGGACAGAGTTCCACAGATACGCAGTATTTT
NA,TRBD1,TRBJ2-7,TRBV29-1,CSAWTGSHIVEQYF,TGCAGCGCATGGACAGGGTCCCATATTGTCGAGCAGTACTTC
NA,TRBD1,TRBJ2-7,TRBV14,CASSQLQGASYEQYF,TGTGCCAGCAGCCAACTACAGGGGGCCTCGTACGAGCAGTACTTC
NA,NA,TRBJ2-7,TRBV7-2,CASSPGGSSYEQYF,TGTGCCAGCAGCCCAGGGGGGTCTTCCTACGAGCAGTACTTC
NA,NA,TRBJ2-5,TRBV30,CAWSPILRDGGRLTQYF,TGTGCCTGGAGTCCCATCCTCCGGGACGGAGGGCGATTGACCCAGTACTTC
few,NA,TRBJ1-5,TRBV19,CASSPGRGREGGNQPQHF,TGTGCCAGTAGTCCGGGCAGGGGAAGGGAGGGAGGCAATCAGCCCCAGCATTTT
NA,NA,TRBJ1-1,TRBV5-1,CASSSPGSLMNTEAFF,TGCGCCAGCAGCTCCCCGGGGTCTCTCATGAACACTGAAGCTTTCTTT
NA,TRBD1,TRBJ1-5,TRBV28,CASSYPRGQVNQPQHF,TGTGCCAGCAGTTACCCCCGGGGACAGGTCAATCAGCCCCAGCATTTT
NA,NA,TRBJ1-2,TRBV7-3,CASSLTAGRNYTF,TGTGCCAGCAGCTTAACGGCGGGACGGAACTACACCTTC
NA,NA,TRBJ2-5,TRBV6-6,CASSYLPSGEETQYF,TGTGCCAGCAGTTACCTTCCCTCGGGGGAAGAGACCCAGTACTTC
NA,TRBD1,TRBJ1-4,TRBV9,CASSVEGQGNEKLFF,TGTGCCAGCAGCGTAGAGGGACAGGGTAATGAAAAACTGTTTTTT
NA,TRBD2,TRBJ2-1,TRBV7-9,CASSLLAGRNEQFF,TGTGCCAGCAGCTTACTAGCGGGTAGGAATGAGCAGTTCTTC
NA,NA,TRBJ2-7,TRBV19,CASSPGIQRPYEQYF,TGTGCCAGTAGTCCAGGGATTCAGCGACCCTACGAGCAGTACTTC
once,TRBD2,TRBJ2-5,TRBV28,CASSPRLPGLANQETQYF,TGTGCCAGCAGTCCCCGCCTCCCGGGACTAGCGAACCAAGAGACCCAGTACTTC
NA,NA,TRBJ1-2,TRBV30,CAWAITGSSGYTF,TGTGCCTGGGCTATAACAGGGTCGAGTGGCTACACCTTC
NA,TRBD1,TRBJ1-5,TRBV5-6,CASSLRQGWNQPQHF,TGTGCCAGCAGCTTAAGACAGGGATGGAATCAGCCCCAGCATTTT
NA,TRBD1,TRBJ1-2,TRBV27,CASSRYRGGGYTF,TGTGCCAGCAGTAGGTACAGGGGTGGCGGCTACACCTTC
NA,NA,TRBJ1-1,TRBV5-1,CASSLDGSSTEAFF,TGCGCCAGCAGCTTGGACGGGTCGTCCACTGAAGCTTTCTTT
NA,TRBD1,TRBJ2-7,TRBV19,CASSSTGTYEQYF,TGTGCCAGTAGTTCGACAGGGACCTACGAGCAGTACTTC
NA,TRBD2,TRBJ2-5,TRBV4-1,CASSQDPRASGREETQYF,TGCGCCAGCAGCCAAGACCCCCGGGCTAGCGGGAGGGAGGAGACCCAGTACTTC
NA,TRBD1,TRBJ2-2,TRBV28,CASSSDRDYPGELFF,TGTGCCAGCAGTTCGGACAGGGATTATCCGGGGGAGCTGTTTTTT
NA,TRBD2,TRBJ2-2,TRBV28,CASSFSSGRALGTGELFF,TGTGCCAGCAGTTTTTCTAGCGGGAGGGCCCTCGGCACCGGGGAGCTGTTTTTT
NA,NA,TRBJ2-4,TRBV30,CAWSGAGSLAKNIQYF,TGTGCCTGGAGTGGGGCGGGCTCTCTAGCCAAAAACATTCAGTACTTC
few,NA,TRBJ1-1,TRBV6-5,CASSYGGETEAFF,TGTGCCAGCAGTTACGGGGGGGAAACTGAAGCTTTCTTT
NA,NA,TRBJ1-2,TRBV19,CASSMRESYGYTF,TGTGCCAGTAGTATGAGGGAGTCCTATGGCTACACCTTC
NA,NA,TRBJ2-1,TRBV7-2,CASSLRDGTASEQFF,TGTGCCAGCAGCTTGAGGGACGGGACTGCTAGTGAGCAGTTCTTC
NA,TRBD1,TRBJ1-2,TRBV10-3,CAISETGGYGYTF,TGTGCCATCAGTGAAACAGGGGGCTATGGCTACACCTTC
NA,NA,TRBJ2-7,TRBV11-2,CASSLGARGHEQYF,TGTGCCAGCAGCTTAGGGGCCAGAGGGCACGAGCAGTACTTC
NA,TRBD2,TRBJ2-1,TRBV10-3,CATGTSYGEQFF,TGTGCCACCGGGACTAGTTATGGTGAGCAGTTCTTC
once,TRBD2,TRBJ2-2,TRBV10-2,CASIGAGTSGNGELFF,TGCGCCAGCATAGGGGCGGGGACTAGCGGAAACGGGGAGCTGTTTTTT
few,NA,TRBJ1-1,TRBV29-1,CSVCTKPNTEAFF,TGCAGCGTTTGCACTAAGCCGAACACTGAAGCTTTCTTT
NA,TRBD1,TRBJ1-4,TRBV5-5,CASRIDRGLGEKLFF,TGTGCCAGCAGGATAGACAGGGGATTGGGTGAAAAACTGTTTTTT
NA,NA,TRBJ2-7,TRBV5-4,CASSPDRRSYEQYF,TGTGCCAGCAGCCCTGACAGGAGATCCTACGAGCAGTACTTC
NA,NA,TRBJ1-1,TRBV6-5,CASSYSGGRTEAFF,TGTGCCAGCAGTTACTCGGGGGGGAGGACTGAAGCTTTCTTT
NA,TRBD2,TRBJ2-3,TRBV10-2,CASSGTSGSLRDTQYF,TGCGCCAGCTCCGGGACTAGCGGTTCTCTGCGCGATACGCAGTATTTT
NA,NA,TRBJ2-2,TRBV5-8,CASSMTSAYGELFF,TGTGCCAGCAGCATGACTAGTGCCTACGGGGAGCTGTTTTTT
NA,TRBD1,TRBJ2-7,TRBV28,CASSLRTGLPNEQYF,TGTGCCAGCAGTTTAAGGACAGGGCTCCCGAACGAGCAGTACTTC
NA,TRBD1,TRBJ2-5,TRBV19,CASSIDLDRGETQYF,TGTGCCAGTAGTATAGATTTGGACAGGGGGGAGACCCAGTACTTC
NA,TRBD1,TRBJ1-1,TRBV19,CATGGYTEAFF,TGTGCAACAGGGGGCTACACTGAAGCTTTCTTT
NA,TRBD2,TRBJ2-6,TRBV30,CAWSGGASGANVLTF,TGTGCCTGGAGCGGGGGGGCCTCAGGGGCCAACGTCCTGACTTTC
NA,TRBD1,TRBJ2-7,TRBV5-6,CASSRQGLEQYF,TGTGCCAGCAGCCGACAGGGCCTCGAGCAGTACTTC
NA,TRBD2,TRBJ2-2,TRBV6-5,CASSSLAGGYTGELFF,TGTGCCAGCAGTTCACTAGCGGGGGGGTACACCGGGGAGCTGTTTTTT
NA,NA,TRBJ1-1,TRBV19,CAREDSGGQEGPLNTEAFF,TGTGCCAGAGAGGACAGCGGAGGTCAAGAGGGGCCTTTGAACACTGAAGCTTTCTTT
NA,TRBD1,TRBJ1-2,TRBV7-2,CASSHMTGDYGYTF,TGTGCCAGCAGCCATATGACAGGGGACTATGGCTACACCTTC